These 27 T cell receptor beta chains came from one sample sequenced in a study of OX40 agonist ivuxolimab in advanced cancers. Sequencing used immunoSEQ multiplex PCR; TCRdb keeps in-frame clones, though not all of them. The table includes over 55,000 clones, roughly nine tenths detected once. The source was CD4+ or CD8+ T cells sorted from blood, collected in a trial of the OX40 agonist ivuxolimab. The receptors were gathered from an adult with an advanced solid tumor such as melanoma, head and neck, liver or kidney cancer.

The V gene is TRBV5-6, the J gene TRBJ2-7; 11 bases line up with TRBD2. Germline-derived CDR1 and CDR2 are SGHDT and YYEEEE. The CDR3 has 14 residues. After removal of 2 bases from V and 4 bases from J, the junction contained 2 bases not matched to a gene. The CDR3 nucleotides are TGTGCCAGCAGCTTAACTAGCGGGAGTTACGAGCAGTACTTC. Translated: CASSLTSGSYEQYF.

The chain joins TRBV28 to TRBJ2-2; TRBD2 matches at 8 bases. V lost 6 bases to trimming and J lost 4 bases; unmatched junction nucleotides: 13. Germline-derived CDR1 and CDR2 are MDHEN and SYDVKM. The CDR3 is 17 residues long. CDR3 DNA: TGTGCCAGCAGCCACCAGTCTGCGGGAGGTTTCACCGGGGAGCTGTTTTTT. As protein: CASSHQSAGGFTGELFF.

This clone was seen a handful of times. The V call is TRBV19, the J call TRBJ2-7; D ambiguous. The germline gives CDR1 LNHDA, CDR2 SQIVND (reference sequence). The CDR3 sequence is 15 residues long. Trimming took off 3 bases at V and 0 bases at J, with 12 bases between the two ends. The CDR3 here is CASSMADLGSYEQYF. The CDR3 DNA follows: TGTGCCAGTAGTATGGCAGACCTAGGCTCCTACGAGCAGTACTTC.

V gene TRBV13 combines with J gene TRBJ2-1, with D uncertain. The CDR3 is 16 amino acids. V lost 6 bases and J lost 0, with 15 bases in between. Per the germline V gene, CDR1 is PRHDT and CDR2 is FYEKMQ (reference sequence). CDR3 sequence reads: CASRPQLMSSYNEQFF. The CDR3, as DNA: TGTGCCAGCAGACCACAGTTAATGAGCTCCTACAATGAGCAGTTCTTC.

As concerns this clone: This may be a read error: a much more frequent sequence differs by one nucleotide. In nucleotides, the CDR3 is TGTGCCAGTAGTCCCCGCCCCGGGGAGCTGTTTTTT. Translation: CASSPRPGELFF. V is TRBV19 and J is TRBJ2-2; D gene unclear. V gave up 5 bases and J gave up 6 bases, with 7 bases separating them. The CDR3 covers 12 residues. Germline CDR1 LNHDA, CDR2 SQIVND (reference sequence).

The chain is built from TRBV7-2 and TRBJ1-3, with TRBD1 as a possible D gene (5 bases). The CDR3 has 16 residues. Germline lookup yields CDR1 SGHTA and CDR2 FQGNSA. V was trimmed by 2 bases and J by 7 bases, leaving 18 bases between them. CDR3 sequence: CASSLRGTVAGNTIYF. The CDR3 bases are TGTGCCAGCAGCTTACGGGGGACGGTCGCGGGGAACACCATATATTTT.

The chain couples TRBV28 to TRBJ2-5; D is possibly TRBD1 (6 bases). Trimming removed 3 bases from V and 5 bases from J, with 19 bases in between. CDR3 length equals 16 residues. Germline-derived CDR1 and CDR2 are MDHEN and SYDVKM. The CDR3 nucleotides are TGTGCCAGCAGTTTTGGAGCAGGGGCGAGTTATGAGACCCAGTACTTC. Amino acids: CASSFGAGASYETQYF.

The chain recombines TRBV11-2 with TRBJ2-7, with TRBD1 matching 7 bases. The CDR3 runs 18 residues. Germline values: CDR1 SGHAT, CDR2 FQNNGV. V gave up 5 bases and J gave up 0 bases; unmatched junction bases: 16. The CDR3 bases are TGTGCCAGCAGCCCGGGACAGACTCCAGACTCGAGCTCCTACGAGCAGTACTTC. Its protein product is CASSPGQTPDSSSYEQYF.

There are a few counts of this clone. This rearrangement joins TRBV27 to TRBJ2-3, with 14 bases matching TRBD2. CDR1 and CDR2 (germline): MNHEY, SMNVEV (reference sequence). The CDR3 length is 17 residues. With V trimmed by 8 bases and J by 4 bases, 11 bases remained unmatched. The CDR3 region is CASSGLAGVVVADTQYF. DNA of the CDR3: TGTGCCAGCTCGGGACTAGCGGGAGTCGTCGTCGCAGATACGCAGTATTTT.

V gene TRBV27 combines with J gene TRBJ2-3, with TRBD2 matching over 11 bases. V shed 4 bases, J shed 1 base, and the junction held 4 bases outside the gene matches. The CDR3 loop spans 16 amino acids. CDR1 is MNHEY, CDR2 SMNVEV, per germline (reference sequence). The CDR3 DNA sequence: TGTGCCAGCAGTTACCAACTAGCGGGAGGCACAGATACGCAGTATTTT. Protein sequence: CASSYQLAGGTDTQYF.

The gene calls are TRBV28 and TRBJ2-3; D call uncertain. V was shortened by 3 bases and J by 2 bases, with 15 bases between the two germline ends. Germline values: CDR1 MDHEN, CDR2 SYDVKM. The CDR3 contains 16 residues. The CDR3 sequence: CASSFEPLAYTDTQYF. CDR3 nucleotide sequence: TGTGCCAGCAGTTTTGAGCCCCTGGCCTACACAGATACGCAGTATTTT.

V gene TRBV28 combines with J gene TRBJ1-1; maybe TRBD1 (6 bases). Trimming stripped 6 bases from V and 8 bases from J, with 22 bases between. Germline values: CDR1 MDHEN, CDR2 SYDVKM. There are 15 residues in the CDR3. The CDR3 loop is CASSQGIGFEREAFF. As DNA, the CDR3 is TGTGCCAGCAGCCAGGGGATAGGGTTCGAACGGGAAGCTTTCTTT.

The V call is TRBV11-2, the J call TRBJ2-3; D is uncertain. The CDR3 loop spans 13 amino acids. In germline, CDR1 is SGHAT, CDR2 FQNNGV. V shed 0 bases and J shed 0 bases, with 1 base lying between them. The CDR3 spells CASSLDSTDTQYF. The CDR3 nucleotides are TGTGCCAGCAGCTTAGATAGCACAGATACGCAGTATTTT.

The chain employs TRBV28 and TRBJ2-1; the D gene is possibly TRBD1 (5 bases). Germline V gene lookup returns CDR1 MDHEN and CDR2 SYDVKM. CDR3 size: 15 residues. Trimming removed 6 bases at V and 0 bases at J, with 12 bases between. The CDR3: CASRETDYSYNEQFF. The CDR3 nucleotides read TGTGCCAGCAGAGAGACAGATTACTCCTACAATGAGCAGTTCTTC.

The chain uses TRBV28 and TRBJ2-7; D possibly matches TRBD1 or TRBD2 (5 bases each). The CDR3 extends over 15 amino acids. The germline CDR1 and CDR2 sequences are MDHEN and SYDVKM. The V gene lost 4 bases and the J gene lost 1 base, with 14 bases spanning the gap. DNA for the CDR3: TGTGCCAGCAGTTCCCTCCGGGACGGATCCTACGAGCAGTACTTC. Translation gives CASSSLRDGSYEQYF.

The genes are TRBV21-1 and TRBJ2-1; the D call in the table, TRBD1, was not verified against the DNA. TRBV21-1 is reported as a pseudogene. The CDR3 covers 15 residues. The CDR3 region is CASSSRDRPYNEQFF. CDR3 coding DNA: TGTGCCAGCAGCAGCCGGGACAGGCCATACAATGAGCAGTTCTTC.

In the case of this clone: Within the sample, other DNA sequences also encode this same CDR3. The chain links TRBV4-1 to TRBJ2-3; 9 bases fit TRBD2. CDR1 and CDR2 from the germline V gene are MGHRA and YSYEKL. V lost 6 bases, J lost 5 bases, and 9 bases stayed unmatched. The CDR3 totals 15 residues. CDR3 region: CASSHSGSRGDTQYF. The CDR3 DNA reads as TGCGCCAGCAGTCATAGCGGGAGCCGGGGAGATACGCAGTATTTT.

The chain couples TRBV11-2 to TRBJ2-5, with D unclear. The ends were cut back, 3 bases at V and 7 bases at J, with 6 bases in the middle. The CDR3 is 11 amino acids. CDR1 is SGHAT and CDR2 is FQNNGV in the germline V gene. CDR3 loop: CASSLGWTQYF. As DNA, the CDR3 is TGTGCCAGCAGCTTGGGGTGGACCCAGTACTTC.

This chain uses TRBV27 with TRBJ2-1, with D tentatively TRBD2 (6 bases). The CDR3 loop spans 13 amino acids. The V end lost 4 bases, the J end lost 8 bases, and 12 bases lay between the germline ends. CDR1 is MNHEY, CDR2 SMNVEV, per germline (reference sequence). CDR3 in amino acids: CASSYGSGDEQFF. The CDR3 DNA sequence: TGTGCCAGCAGTTACGGGAGTGGGGATGAGCAGTTCTTC.

The rearrangement joins TRBV19 to TRBJ2-1, with D tentatively TRBD1 or TRBD2 (5 bases each). V was cut by 5 bases and J by 7 bases, with 18 bases left in between. Germline assignment: CDR1 LNHDA and CDR2 SQIVND (reference sequence). The CDR3 consists of 15 residues. The CDR3 protein is CASSVGPLYMNEQFF. CDR3 nucleotides: TGTGCCAGTAGTGTGGGACCCCTTTATATGAATGAGCAGTTCTTC. The complete variable domain, with remaining parts taken from reference TRBV19 and TRBJ2-1, reads DGGITQSPKYLFRKEGQNVTLSCEQNLNHDAMYWYRQDPGQGLRLIYYSQIVNDFQKGDIAEGYSVSREKKESFPLTVTSAQKNPTAFYLCASSVGPLYMNEQFFGPGTRLTVL.

V usage is TRBV11-2 and J usage is TRBJ2-5; D is possibly TRBD2 (5 bases). The length of the CDR3 is 15 residues. Trimming took 3 bases from V and 1 from J, leaving 12 bases between them. Germline assignment: CDR1 SGHAT and CDR2 FQNNGV. This CDR3 is CASSFRGSGQETQYF. DNA for the CDR3: TGTGCCAGCAGCTTTAGAGGGAGTGGCCAAGAGACCCAGTACTTC. Filled out from reference TRBV11-2 and TRBJ2-5, the complete variable domain reads EAGVAQSPRYKIIEKRQSVAFWCNPISGHATLYWYQQILGQGPKLLIQFQNNGVVDDSQLPKDRFSAERLKGVDSTLKIQPAKLEDSAVYLCASSFRGSGQETQYFGPGTRLLVL.

The gene calls are TRBV30 and TRBJ2-7; no clear D. Trimming pared 6 bases from V and 4 bases from J, leaving 19 bases between. CDR3 length equals 14 residues. Per the germline V gene, CDR1 is GTSNPN and CDR2 is SVGIG (reference sequence). The CDR3 sequence: CACHFVASIYEQYF. The CDR3 coding sequence is TGTGCCTGTCATTTCGTTGCGTCAATTTACGAGCAGTACTTC. Based on the CDR3 plus reference TRBV30 and TRBJ2-7, the full variable domain is SQTIHQWPATLVQPVGSPLSLECTVEGTSNPNLYWYRQAAGRGLQLLFYSVGIGQISSEVPQNLSASRPQDRQFILSSKKLLLSDSGFYLCACHFVASIYEQYFGPGTRLTVT.

The chain uses TRBV5-6 and TRBJ2-5, with 9 bases fitting TRBD2. Germline V gene data show CDR1 as SGHDT and CDR2 as YYEEEE. The CDR3 loop spans 17 amino acids. V was clipped by 2 bases and J by 2 bases; unmatched bases: 10. CDR3 loop: CASSLTSGYEIQETQYF. The CDR3 coding sequence is TGTGCCAGCAGCTTAACTAGCGGGTACGAAATACAAGAGACCCAGTACTTC.

This rearrangement joins TRBV28 to TRBJ2-7, with D possibly called TRBD1 or TRBD2 (6 bases each). Germline V gene lookup returns CDR1 MDHEN and CDR2 SYDVKM. Trimming took off 5 bases at V and 1 base at J, with 15 bases between the two ends. There are 15 residues in the CDR3. The CDR3, as DNA: TGTGCCAGCAGTGGAGGGACACATACTTCCTACGAGCAGTACTTC. Encoded protein: CASSGGTHTSYEQYF.

This CDR3 reads CASSERTSISYEQYF. The DNA of the CDR3 is TGCGCCAGCAGCGAAAGAACTTCCATCTCCTACGAGCAGTACTTC. This chain connects TRBV4-1 to TRBJ2-7; D gene uncertain. Trimming stripped 5 bases from V and 0 bases from J, with 14 bases between. CDR1 is MGHRA, CDR2 YSYEKL, per germline. The CDR3 spans 15 residues.

This clone was detected only once. J is TRBJ2-7 and V is TRBV28; D gene unclear. Trimming removed 7 bases from V and 2 bases from J, with 15 bases in between. Germline loops: CDR1 MDHEN, CDR2 SYDVKM. The CDR3 covers 14 residues. The CDR3 here is CASTPRIRPYEQYF. As DNA, the CDR3 is TGTGCCAGCACCCCCCGTATACGGCCCTACGAGCAGTACTTC.

This chain connects TRBV28 to TRBJ2-7; 14 positions agree with TRBD2. The junction had 14 bases not matched to a gene; V was cut back by 5 bases and J by 2 bases. The CDR3 totals 19 residues. Per germline, CDR1 MDHEN and CDR2 SYDVKM. The CDR3 DNA reads TGTGCCAGCAGTGTCTCGGGTCTCTCGACTAGCGGGAGGGCCTACGAGCAGTACTTC. This sequence encodes CASSVSGLSTSGRAYEQYF.